Listed below are T cell receptor beta chains from one sample, sequenced in a study of T-cell reconstitution after alpha-beta-depleted transplantation in children. TCRdb re-called the PCR reads through MiXCR, storing one row per CDR3 protein. This sample has about 260,000 distinct CDR3 sequences, with roughly 11% found just once. Source: peripheral blood, taken 180 days after TCRalphabeta/CD19-depleted stem cell transplant. The receptors originated from a male patient aged 2-9 years who had a stem cell transplant for chronic granulomatous disease, so the T cells may come from the graft donor. Both conserved end residues are part of each CDR3. The order of the fields is V gene, J gene, clone size, D gene, CDR3 DNA, CDR3 protein. D genes are given only for firm matches. Expanded clones are given a class, and other clones once, few, many or no size at all.

>TRBV24-1|TRBJ2-1|many|TRBD1
TGTGCCACCAGTGATCCAGCCCTCCCGGGACAGGGTATGAGTTACAATGAGCAGTTCTTC
CATSDPALPGQGMSYNEQFF
>TRBV7-8|TRBJ2-7|many|TRBD2
TGTGCCAGCAGCTTACGTCTAGCGGGGGCCCACGAGCAGTACTTC
CASSLRLAGAHEQYF
>TRBV21-1|TRBJ1-2|many|.
TGTGCCAGCCCCCAAAAAAGGGATAAAGGCTACACCTTC
CASPQKRDKGYTF
>TRBV2|TRBJ2-5|many|TRBD1
TGTGCCAGCAACTTACAGGGGGTGGGCCAAGAGACCCAGTACTTC
CASNLQGVGQETQYF
>TRBV2|TRBJ2-3|many|.
TGTGCCAGCACCGACACGGGACTTCAAGGCGGCACAGATACGCAGTATTTT
CASTDTGLQGGTDTQYF
>TRBV5-4|TRBJ1-2|.|.
TGTGCCAGCAGCCCCCGGTCGCTCTATGGCTACACCTTC
CASSPRSLYGYTF
>TRBV5-1|TRBJ1-4|many|.
TGCGCCAGCACCACGGGGCCAACTAATGAAAAACTGTTTTTT
CASTTGPTNEKLFF
>TRBV28|TRBJ2-5|many|TRBD2
TGTGCCAGCAGAGAAAGCGGGAGAGAGACCCAGTACTTC
CASRESGRETQYF
>TRBV6-5|TRBJ2-7|.|.
TGTGCCAGCAGTTACGCGGTAGGCTCCTACGAGCAGTACTTC
CASSYAVGSYEQYF
>TRBV4-2|TRBJ2-7|many|.
TGTGCCAGCAGCCAAGACTGGGGGAGCCCCTACGAGCAGTACTTC
CASSQDWGSPYEQYF
>TRBV5-1|TRBJ2-6|many|.
TGCGCCAGCAGTTTTACAGGCGACTCTGGGGCCAACGTCCTGACTTTC
CASSFTGDSGANVLTF
>TRBV15|TRBJ2-2|many|.
TGTGCCACCAGCAGAGCACAGAACACCGGGGAGCTGTTTTTT
CATSRAQNTGELFF
>TRBV7-9|TRBJ2-3|many|.
TGTGCCAGCAGCTTAGGATTAAACCTCACAGATACGCAGTATTTT
CASSLGLNLTDTQYF
>TRBV16|TRBJ2-7|.|.
TGTGCCAGCAGCCGACAGTCATACGAGCAGTACTTC
CASSRQSYEQYF
>TRBV5-5|TRBJ2-1|many|TRBD1
TGTGCCAGCAGCTTCCCCTGGACAGGGAGGAGCTCCTACAATGAGCAGTTCTTC
CASSFPWTGRSSYNEQFF
>TRBV5-1|TRBJ2-7|many|TRBD1
TGCGCCAGCAGCTGGAGGCGGACAGGGGACGAGCAGTACTTC
CASSWRRTGDEQYF
>TRBV18|TRBJ2-4|many|.
TGTGCCAGCTCACCCCGTCCGGGAGCTCCTGGGGTAGCCAAAAACATTCAGTACTTC
CASSPRPGAPGVAKNIQYF
>TRBV7-3|TRBJ1-3|many|TRBD1
TGTGCCAGCAGCTTAGAGGGGGCATCGGGAAACACCATATATTTT
CASSLEGASGNTIYF
>TRBV29-1|TRBJ1-2|many|.
TGCAGCGTTGTGGGGACTGGATACTGGGCTGGCTACACCTTC
CSVVGTGYWAGYTF
>TRBV12-3/TRBV12-4|TRBJ2-3|many|TRBD1
TGTGCCAGCAGTCCTGGACAGGGGCTCGCAGATACGCAGTATTTT
CASSPGQGLADTQYF
>TRBV7-3|TRBJ2-1|many|.
TGTGCCAGCAGCTTAACGGCGGGCTCCTACAATGAGCAGTTCTTC
CASSLTAGSYNEQFF
>TRBV20-1|TRBJ2-6|many|.
TGCAGTGAAGACTCTGGGGCCAACGTCCTGACTTTC
CSEDSGANVLTF
>TRBV6-1|TRBJ2-4|many|TRBD1
TGTGCCAGCGCGTCTCGGGGACAGGGTTTATACATTCAGTACTTC
CASASRGQGLYIQYF
>TRBV7-3|TRBJ2-3|many|TRBD2
TGTGCCAGCAGCTCACTACCCCCGGGACTAGCACCCGGTGTGACAGATACGCAGTATTTT
CASSSLPPGLAPGVTDTQYF
>TRBV18|TRBJ2-1|many|.
TGTGCCAGCTCACCACCGGAGTCTGGGCTCAGTGAGCAGTTCTTC
CASSPPESGLSEQFF
>TRBV7-8|TRBJ2-2|many|.
TGTGCCAGCCGTTCTGGCGGAGGGACCGGGGAGCTGTTTTTT
CASRSGGGTGELFF
>TRBV13|TRBJ2-3|many|TRBD2
TGTGCCAGCAGCCCCGGACTAGCGGGGGGCAATACGCAGTATTTT
CASSPGLAGGNTQYF
>TRBV2|TRBJ1-3|many|.
TGTGCCAGCAGTCCGGTCCTCTCTGGAAACACCATATATTTT
CASSPVLSGNTIYF
>TRBV12-3/TRBV12-4|TRBJ2-7|many|TRBD1
TGTGCCAGCAGTGGAAGGGACAGGGGAATAGAGCAGTACTTC
CASSGRDRGIEQYF
>TRBV7-2|TRBJ2-7|many|.
TGTGCCAGCAGCTCCAGACGCGGCCTCGGCGAGCAGTACTTC
CASSSRRGLGEQYF
>TRBV29-1|TRBJ2-7|many|.
TGCAGCGTTGAAGATGGCAGATACTACGAGCAGTACTTC
CSVEDGRYYEQYF
>TRBV19|TRBJ2-1|few|.
TGTGCCAGTAGTATCCTGCCAGCGGGTAGCTCCTACAATGAGCAGTTCTTC
CASSILPAGSSYNEQFF
>TRBV12-3/TRBV12-4|TRBJ2-7|few|.
TGTGCCAGCAGTTTGGGGGCTCCCTCGGGGGAGCAGTACTTC
CASSLGAPSGEQYF
>TRBV24-1|TRBJ2-1|many|TRBD2
TGTGCCACCAGTGATTTCCGGGGGGAGACATACAATGAGCAGTTCTTC
CATSDFRGETYNEQFF
>TRBV5-6|TRBJ2-7|many|.
TGTGCCAGCAGCTTGCTTGCCTCGGAAGAGCAGTACTTC
CASSLLASEEQYF
>TRBV5-1|TRBJ2-5|many|.
TGCGCCAGCACACTAGCAACCCAAGAGACCCAGTACTTC
CASTLATQETQYF
>TRBV25-1|TRBJ1-1|many|.
TGTGCCAGCAGTGAGCCGGGGGTGGACGGGGCTGAAGCTTTCTTT
CASSEPGVDGAEAFF
>TRBV18|TRBJ2-3|many|TRBD2
TGTGCCAGCTCACCAGCCGGACTAGAAGATACGCAGTATTTT
CASSPAGLEDTQYF
>TRBV7-9|TRBJ2-2|many|.
TGTGCCAGCAGCTTAATCCTGGAGCTGTTTTTT
CASSLILELFF
>TRBV7-9|TRBJ2-3|.|.
TGTGCCAGCAGCTCCCCCCTAGCGCTTAGCACAGATACGCAGTATTTT
CASSSPLALSTDTQYF
>TRBV29-1|TRBJ1-5|many|.
TGCAGCGTTGCTAGCGACAGAAGCAATCAGCCCCAGCATTTT
CSVASDRSNQPQHF
>TRBV2|TRBJ2-4|many|.
TGTGCCAGCACGAAAGGGCCCCCCTTCTTAGCCAAAAACATTCAGTACTTC
CASTKGPPFLAKNIQYF
>TRBV3-1|TRBJ2-1|many|.
TGTGCCAGCAGCCAAGATTGGGCGTTAGGGGATGAGCAGTTCTTC
CASSQDWALGDEQFF
>TRBV12-3/TRBV12-4|TRBJ2-1|many|TRBD2
TGTGCCAGCAGTCCTAGGGGGACTAGCGGACATGAGCAGTTCTTC
CASSPRGTSGHEQFF
>TRBV10-2|TRBJ2-2|many|.
TGCGCCAGCAGTGATCACGGGGAGCTGTTTTTT
CASSDHGELFF
>TRBV2|TRBJ2-7|many|TRBD1
TGTGCCAGCAGTGAGGGACGACAGGGTACAGTGCAGTACTTC
CASSEGRQGTVQYF
>TRBV7-9|TRBJ2-5|many|.
TGTGCCAGCGCTGGGGGGGCAGAGACCCAGTACTTC
CASAGGAETQYF
>TRBV28|TRBJ2-2|many|TRBD1
TGTGCCACCACCGTGCAACAGGGGATTGCCGGGGAGCTGTTTTTT
CATTVQQGIAGELFF
>TRBV28|TRBJ2-3|.|.
TGTGCCAGCAGTTCCGACAGGCGCACAGATACGCAGTATTTT
CASSSDRRTDTQYF
>TRBV4-2|TRBJ2-7|many|.
TGTGCCAGCAGCCAACTTGGGGACGTTGGCGGCTACGAGCAGTACTTC
CASSQLGDVGGYEQYF
>TRBV6-2/TRBV6-3|TRBJ2-7|many|.
TGTGCCAGCAGTTACTCGACCAGGAGGAGCTCCTACGAGCAGTACTTC
CASSYSTRRSSYEQYF
>TRBV2|TRBJ2-1|many|.
TGTGCCAGCAGTAGCGTCATGGATGAGCAGTTCTTC
CASSSVMDEQFF
>TRBV20-1|TRBJ1-6|many|.
TGCAGTGCTAGGGCGGGACCCCGGAGCTCCTATAATTCACCCCTCCACTTT
CSARAGPRSSYNSPLHF
>TRBV19|TRBJ2-3|many|.
TGTGCCAGTAGTATTCGGGGCAGGGGTGTAATCCTCGCCCGCGATACGCAGTATTTT
CASSIRGRGVILARDTQYF
>TRBV20-1|TRBJ2-1|many|.
TGCAGTGCTAGGAAAACCGGACAGTGGCCTTACAATGAGCAGTTCTTC
CSARKTGQWPYNEQFF
>TRBV12-3/TRBV12-4|TRBJ2-5|.|TRBD1
TGTGCCAGCAATAACCCAGGGGGCGTGGAGACCCAGTACTTC
CASNNPGGVETQYF
>TRBV7-2|TRBJ2-2|many|.
TGTGCCAGCAGCTTTTGGGTACCGAACACCGGGGAGCTGTTTTTT
CASSFWVPNTGELFF